The 18 T cell receptor beta chains presented below share a single source sample, sequenced in a study of neurological immune-mediated disorders. TCRdb redid the calling of the 5' RACE reads with MiXCR, one entry per CDR3 protein. The sample includes tens of thousands of distinct CDR3 sequences, roughly 3.2% seen only once; the top ten take roughly 3.7%. The sequenced sample was PBMCs. The receptors here all came from a man between 40 and 49 years old with multiple sclerosis.

This clonotype was detected ten times or more. This rearrangement joins TRBV5-1 to TRBJ2-1, with 10 bases lining up with TRBD2. Germline V CDR1 and CDR2: SGHRS, YFSETQ. J gave up 5 bases and V 0 bases, and 5 bases lay outside the gene matches. CDR3 length: 16 amino acids. CDR3 region: CASSLAPLAGDNEQFF. CDR3 nucleotide sequence: TGCGCCAGCAGCTTGGCCCCCCTAGCGGGGGACAATGAGCAGTTCTTC.

This clonotype has at least ten counts. The chain joins TRBV5-1 to TRBJ1-2; the match to TRBD1 covers 9 bases. V lost 3 bases to trimming and J lost 4 bases; unmatched junction nucleotides: 10. There are 16 residues in the CDR3. Germline CDR1 is SGHRS and CDR2 is YFSETQ. The CDR3 coding sequence is TGCGCCAGCAGCTCTTCGGGACAGGGATTGAGCTATGGCTACACCTTC. It specifies CASSSSGQGLSYGYTF.

This clonotype was counted at least ten times. V gene TRBV7-9 combines with J gene TRBJ1-1; no firm D call. Deletions cut 3 bases from V and 6 bases from J, with 11 bases between. The germline gives CDR1 SEHNR, CDR2 FQNEAQ (reference sequence). The CDR3 is 13 residues long. The CDR3 nucleotides are TGTGCCAGCAGCTTGGGTCGAACAGCTGAAGCTTTCTTT. Its translation: CASSLGRTAEAFF.

This clonotype occurred many times. The CDR3 DNA sequence: TGCAGTGCTAGAAAGGGGACAGGGTACGAGCAGTACTTC. Amino acids: CSARKGTGYEQYF. The chain couples TRBV20-1 to TRBJ2-7; 9 positions match TRBD1. With V trimmed by 2 bases and J by 4 bases, 3 bases remained unmatched. This CDR3 comprises 13 residues. Germline V gene lookup returns CDR1 DFQATT and CDR2 SNEGSKA (reference sequence).

This clonotype was picked up many times. The gene calls are TRBV20-1 and TRBJ1-1; D call uncertain. The CDR3 consists of 13 residues. The germline V and J ends were trimmed by 0 bases and 0 bases, with 5 bases remaining between them. Germline V gene lookup returns CDR1 DFQATT and CDR2 SNEGSKA (reference sequence). The DNA for the CDR3 is TGCAGTGCTAGAGAACTCCTGAACACTGAAGCTTTCTTT. It translates to CSARELLNTEAFF.

Concerning this clonotype: A clone one base away is much larger, so this may be a read error. The rearrangement joins TRBV4-1 to TRBJ1-4; D not resolved. CDR3 size: 14 residues. CDR1 MGHRA and CDR2 YSYEKL come from the germline V gene. The CDR3 DNA reads TGCGCCAACAGCCAAGCCCCCGACCGAGAAAAACTGTTTTTT. It encodes CANSQAPDREKLFF.

This clonotype was counted ten times or more. This chain links TRBV20-1 with TRBJ2-7, with unresolved D. CDR3 length equals 11 residues. V lost 1 base and J lost 6, with 7 bases in between. Germline CDR1 is DFQATT and CDR2 is SNEGSKA (reference sequence). Here the CDR3 reads CSARGEFEQYF. The CDR3 DNA is TGCAGTGCTAGAGGGGAATTCGAGCAGTACTTC.

This clonotype was seen repeatedly, ten times or more. The CDR3: CASTYNRGGYTF. CDR3 DNA: TGTGCCAGCACCTACAACAGGGGTGGCTACACCTTC. The rearrangement joins TRBV12-3 or TRBV12-4 to TRBJ1-2; 7 nucleotides agree with TRBD1. This CDR3 spans 12 amino acids. J gave up 7 bases and V 7 bases, and 6 bases lay outside the gene matches.

This clonotype appeared many times. The chain carries TRBV21-1 and TRBJ2-7; the D call TRBD2 from the table was never checked on the DNA. TRBV21-1 is labeled a pseudogene. The CDR3 is 15 amino acids. As DNA, the CDR3 is TGTGCCAGCAGCACCCAAGAATACTTGGAGGGGGAGCAGTACTTC. This gives the protein CASSTQEYLEGEQYF.

The table lists this clonotype with many counts. This chain uses TRBV20-1 with TRBJ2-5; 13 positions match TRBD2. This CDR3 is 16 amino acids long. V was pared by 2 bases and J by 2 bases, with 5 bases of the junction left unmatched. Germline assignment: CDR1 DFQATT and CDR2 SNEGSKA (reference sequence). The chain's CDR3 is CSARFWTSGRQETQYF. DNA for the CDR3: TGCAGTGCTAGATTTTGGACTAGCGGGAGACAAGAGACCCAGTACTTC.

This clonotype was seen repeatedly, ten times or more. V is TRBV6-5 and J is TRBJ1-6, with D unclear. CDR3 size: 12 residues. The germline V gene encodes CDR1 MNHEY and CDR2 SVGAGI. With 7 bases removed from V and 7 bases from J, the gap between germline ends came to 8 bases. CDR3 coding DNA: TGTGCCAGCATGTTCCGGAATTCACCCCTCCACTTT. Protein sequence: CASMFRNSPLHF.

The sample holds many counts of this clonotype. V usage is TRBV29-1 and J usage is TRBJ1-2; a possible D gene is TRBD1 (6 bases). The V and J ends lost 2 bases and 0 bases respectively, with 13 bases between them. This CDR3 contains 15 residues. Germline V gives CDR1 SQVTM, CDR2 ANQGSEA. In nucleotides, the CDR3 is TGCAGCGTTGAATCAGGGGTCTTTCCTAACTATGGCTACACCTTC. It translates to CSVESGVFPNYGYTF.

The table lists this clonotype with many counts. The chain couples TRBV11-3 to TRBJ2-1; D uncertain. V was clipped by 5 bases and J by 0 bases, with 11 bases between them. Germline CDR1 reads SGHNT; CDR2 reads YENEEA. The length of the CDR3 is 15 residues. CDR3: CASSLEANSYNEQFF. The CDR3 DNA sequence: TGTGCCAGCAGCCTGGAAGCGAACTCCTACAATGAGCAGTTCTTC.

This clonotype was found many times. The chain combines TRBV5-1 with TRBJ2-7; 11 bases agree with TRBD2. J lost 4 bases, V lost 6 bases, and 9 bases had no gene match. Germline values: CDR1 SGHRS, CDR2 YFSETQ. The CDR3 covers 15 residues. CDR3 sequence: CASNTGTSGPYEQYF. The CDR3 coding sequence is TGCGCCAGCAACACCGGGACTAGCGGACCATACGAGCAGTACTTC.

This clonotype has at least ten counts. The V and J genes are TRBV20-1 and TRBJ1-4, with TRBD1 identical over 7 bases. The CDR3 length is 14 residues. Germline lookup yields CDR1 DFQATT and CDR2 SNEGSKA (reference sequence). V lost 5 bases and J lost 2; bases outside the gene matches: 5. The chain's CDR3 is CSAPTGKTNEKLFF. In DNA form, the CDR3 reads TGCAGTGCTCCGACAGGGAAGACTAATGAAAAACTGTTTTTT.

This clonotype was found a few times. The V gene is TRBV7-6, the J gene TRBJ2-1, with TRBD2 matching 10 bases. Germline CDR1 is SGHVS and CDR2 is FNYEAQ. The CDR3 runs 16 residues. Losses at the gene ends were 3 bases for V and 6 bases for J; bases not matched to a gene: 8. For the CDR3, the DNA is TGTGCCAGCAGCTTCACTTTTTCTAGCGGGAGCAATGAGCAGTTCTTC. Its translation: CASSFTFSSGSNEQFF.

The chain recombines TRBV7-6 with TRBJ2-7, with 10 bases fitting TRBD2. CDR1 is SGHVS and CDR2 is FNYEAQ in the germline V gene. Trimming cost V 5 bases and J 4 bases; bases outside gene matches: 5. CDR3 length: 14 residues. The CDR3 region is CASSAMTSGYEQYF. CDR3 coding DNA: TGTGCCAGCAGCGCCATGACTAGCGGGTACGAGCAGTACTTC.

This clonotype was counted ten times or more. A much larger clone is a single base away; this may be a read error. The chain recombines TRBV20-1 with TRBJ2-4; 9 bases map to TRBD2. Trimming removed 5 bases from V and 10 bases from J; junction bases left unmatched: 6. The germline CDR1 and CDR2 sequences are DFQATT and SNEGSKA (reference sequence). CDR3 size: 12 residues. The CDR3 DNA sequence: TGCAGTGCTGAGACTAGCGGAAAAATTCAGTACTTC. This sequence encodes CSAETSGKIQYF.